One sample yielded the 31 T cell receptor beta chains listed below, sequenced in a study of blood T cell repertoires in COVID-19. Generated by immunoSEQ multiplex PCR, the TCRdb table keeps only in-frame clones and is missing some. The repertoire holds 120,000 to 150,000 clones, with 85% to 90% as singletons. What was sequenced was PBMCs or T cells enriched from blood (not recorded which). These receptors all come from a woman younger than 45 with acute COVID-19.

The chain is built from TRBV5-1 and TRBJ1-1; D call uncertain. V lost 0 bases and J 4 bases, leaving 7 bases between the germline ends. Germline V lookup: CDR1 SGHRS, CDR2 YFSETQ. The length of the CDR3 is 13 residues. The CDR3 region is CASSLGEGTEAFF. CDR3 in DNA: TGCGCCAGCAGCTTGGGGGAGGGCACTGAAGCTTTCTTT. Based on the CDR3 plus reference TRBV5-1 and TRBJ1-1, the full variable domain is KAGVTQTPRYLIKTRGQQVTLSCSPISGHRSVSWYQQTPGQGLQFLFEYFSETQRNKGNFPGRFSGRQFSNSRSEMNVSTLELGDSALYLCASSLGEGTEAFFGQGTRLTVV.

This clone was counted between two and nine times. The V and J genes are TRBV7-2 and TRBJ1-2; 7 positions match TRBD1. Trimming removed 5 bases from V and 0 bases from J; junction bases left unmatched: 9. CDR1 SGHTA and CDR2 FQGNSA come from the germline V gene. The CDR3 length is 16 residues. The CDR3 is CASSPSGGGANYGYTF. CDR3 coding DNA: TGTGCCAGCAGCCCCTCGGGAGGGGGCGCTAACTATGGCTACACCTTC.

This clone has a handful of counts. This chain joins TRBV13 and TRBJ2-7; TRBD1 agrees at 10 bases. Germline V gives CDR1 PRHDT, CDR2 FYEKMQ (reference sequence). This CDR3 is built from 15 residues. V lost 7 bases, J lost 3 bases, and 9 bases stayed unmatched. CDR3 region: CASTRMGTGDYEQYF. CDR3 DNA: TGTGCCAGCACCCGAATGGGGACAGGGGACTACGAGCAGTACTTC.

This chain connects TRBV18 to TRBJ1-5; 7 nucleotides agree with TRBD1. Germline CDR1 and CDR2: KGHSH and LQKENI. J gave up 3 bases and V 3 bases, and 2 bases lay outside the gene matches. The CDR3 contains 14 residues. The CDR3 region is CASSPGQINQPQHF. The CDR3 DNA sequence: TGTGCCAGCTCACCGGGACAGATCAATCAGCCCCAGCATTTT.

This chain links TRBV7-2 with TRBJ2-7; 7 bases are shared with TRBD2. Germline CDR1 SGHTA, CDR2 FQGNSA. With 1 base clipped from V and 4 bases from J, the junction kept 10 bases outside the gene matches. The CDR3 sequence is 16 residues long. The CDR3 reads CASSLVLSRGSYEQYF. In DNA form, the CDR3 reads TGTGCCAGCAGCTTAGTTTTGTCTCGCGGGAGTTACGAGCAGTACTTC.

The rearrangement uses TRBV2 and TRBJ1-2; maybe TRBD1 (6 bases). Germline V gene lookup returns CDR1 SNHLY and CDR2 FYNNEI. The CDR3 is made up of 12 amino acids. Trimming took 5 bases from V and 8 from J, leaving 12 bases between them. As DNA, the CDR3 is TGTGCCAGCAGTCGGGGGGCGCGGGGCTACACCTTC. Residues: CASSRGARGYTF.

The chain uses TRBV27 and TRBJ1-1; 7 positions agree with TRBD1. The CDR3 has 13 residues. Germline CDR1 is MNHEY and CDR2 is SMNVEV (reference sequence). The J segment lost 3 bases and the V segment lost 6 bases, leaving 4 bases of the junction unmatched. The CDR3 DNA is TGTGCCAGCAGAGGGGGCCGGTACACTGAAGCTTTCTTT. This sequence encodes CASRGGRYTEAFF.

This clone was observed once. The rearrangement joins TRBV7-2 to TRBJ2-6; TRBD2 agrees at 8 bases. This CDR3 has 19 amino acids. Germline CDR1 SGHTA, CDR2 FQGNSA. The J segment lost 0 bases and the V segment lost 5 bases, leaving 12 bases of the junction unmatched. The CDR3 reads CASSQYGLAGVSGANVLTF. CDR3 in DNA: TGTGCCAGCAGCCAGTATGGTCTAGCGGGTGTCTCTGGGGCCAACGTCCTGACTTTC.

The chain links TRBV5-4 to TRBJ2-7, with 7 positions matching TRBD2. The CDR3 covers 13 residues. Germline-derived CDR1 and CDR2 are SGHNT and YYREEE (reference sequence). V dropped 1 base and J dropped 3; count of bases not matched to a gene: 1. The CDR3 region is CASSLSGDYEQYF. The CDR3 nucleotides are TGTGCCAGCAGCTTGAGCGGGGACTACGAGCAGTACTTC.

This clone was observed once. This chain uses TRBV18 with TRBJ1-1; possibly TRBD1 for D (6 bases). V dropped 6 bases and J dropped 3 bases, with 17 bases sitting between them. Germline V gene data show CDR1 as KGHSH and CDR2 as LQKENI. CDR3 size: 15 residues. CDR3: CASSHDTGYDTEAFF. The CDR3 region has the DNA TGTGCCAGCTCGCACGATACAGGGTATGACACTGAAGCTTTCTTT.

The V call is TRBV19, the J call TRBJ2-1; maybe TRBD2 (6 bases). There are 13 residues in the CDR3. The ends were cut back, 5 bases at V and 7 bases at J, with 12 bases in the middle. The germline V gene encodes CDR1 LNHDA and CDR2 SQIVND (reference sequence). CDR3 region: CASSLVAVNEQFF. In nucleotides, the CDR3 is TGTGCCAGTAGTTTGGTAGCGGTGAATGAGCAGTTCTTC. Full variable domain (outside the CDR3, taken from reference TRBV19 and TRBJ2-1): DGGITQSPKYLFRKEGQNVTLSCEQNLNHDAMYWYRQDPGQGLRLIYYSQIVNDFQKGDIAEGYSVSREKKESFPLTVTSAQKNPTAFYLCASSLVAVNEQFFGPGTRLTVL.

J is TRBJ1-1 and V is TRBV11-3; TRBD1 is a possible D gene (5 bases). This CDR3 is built from 13 residues. The V end was cut by 5 bases, the J end by 0 bases, with 7 bases between. Germline values: CDR1 SGHNT, CDR2 YENEEA. CDR3 nucleotides: TGTGCCAGCAGCCAGGGCATGAACACTGAAGCTTTCTTT. Translated, it gives CASSQGMNTEAFF.

The chain has TRBV24-1 and TRBJ2-1, with 8 bases that match TRBD2. Germline V gene data show CDR1 as KGHDR and CDR2 as SFDVKD. The CDR3 consists of 18 residues. V dropped 4 bases and J dropped 6; count of bases not matched to a gene: 16. CDR3 sequence (DNA): TGTGCCACCAGTGACTCCTTAGGACCGGGACTAGTACCCAATGAGCAGTTCTTC. Translation gives CATSDSLGPGLVPNEQFF.

The chain recombines TRBV28 with TRBJ1-4; 8 nucleotides align to TRBD1. The CDR3 covers 15 residues. V lost 10 bases to trimming and J lost 0 bases; unmatched junction nucleotides: 7. The germline CDR1 and CDR2 sequences are MDHEN and SYDVKM. The CDR3 region has the DNA TGTGCCACCTCGACAGGGGTTGCAACTAATGAAAAACTGTTTTTT. This translates into CATSTGVATNEKLFF.

The V call is TRBV3-1 (or the pseudogene TRBV3-2), the J call TRBJ2-3; 7 bases are shared with TRBD2. J lost 2 bases, V lost 2 bases, and 7 bases had no gene match. The germline V gene has CDR1 LGHDT and CDR2 YNNKEL (reference sequence). The CDR3 length is 16 residues. The CDR3, as DNA: TGTGCCAGCAGCCAACTTCAGCGGGGCTTCACAGATACGCAGTATTTT. The encoded protein is CASSQLQRGFTDTQYF.

The chain links TRBV27 to TRBJ2-3; 9 nucleotides match TRBD1. The CDR3 contains 17 residues. Germline V lookup: CDR1 MNHEY, CDR2 SMNVEV (reference sequence). V shed 3 bases and J 4 bases; nucleotides not matched to a gene: 11. In nucleotides, the CDR3 is TGTGCCAGCAGTTTCCGCAGTACAGGGGGCACGGCAGATACGCAGTATTTT. Translated: CASSFRSTGGTADTQYF.

The chain links TRBV30 to TRBJ1-2; 9 bases are shared with TRBD1. This CDR3 has 15 residues. V gave up 0 bases and J gave up 7 bases; unmatched junction bases: 9. Germline V gene data show CDR1 as GTSNPN and CDR2 as SVGIG (reference sequence). DNA for the CDR3: TGTGCCTGGAGTGTACCGGGACAGGGCTTTGGTGGCTACACCTTC. This sequence encodes CAWSVPGQGFGGYTF.

This chain connects TRBV27 to TRBJ1-6, with a tentative D call TRBD1 (5 bases). The CDR3 has 16 amino acids. Trimming shortened V by 10 bases and J by 0 bases, and 16 bases separated the two germline ends. CDR1 and CDR2 from the germline V gene are MNHEY and SMNVEV (reference sequence). CDR3 residues: CATREGSVSYNSPLHF. As DNA, the CDR3 is TGTGCCACCAGGGAGGGATCAGTCTCCTATAATTCACCCCTCCACTTT.

The chain couples TRBV28 to TRBJ1-1, with D perhaps matching TRBD1 (6 bases). The CDR3 totals 16 residues. The V end lost 4 bases, the J end lost 8 bases, and 23 bases lay between the germline ends. Per germline, CDR1 MDHEN and CDR2 SYDVKM. Here the CDR3 reads CASSSLLITTGEEAFF. CDR3 in DNA: TGTGCCAGCAGTTCACTCCTAATTACGACAGGCGAGGAAGCTTTCTTT. Full variable domain (outside the CDR3, taken from reference TRBV28 and TRBJ1-1): DVKVTQSSRYLVKRTGEKVFLECVQDMDHENMFWYRQDPGLGLRLIYFSYDVKMKEKGDIPEGYSVSREKKERFSLILESASTNQTSMYLCASSSLLITTGEEAFFGQGTRLTVV.

This clone was observed once. This rearrangement joins TRBV7-2 to TRBJ2-1, with 9 bases aligning to TRBD2. The V gene end was trimmed by 5 bases and the J gene end by 5 bases; junction bases not matched to a gene: 13. The germline V gene has CDR1 SGHTA and CDR2 FQGNSA. The CDR3 has 17 residues. CDR3: CASSRKSGGRADNEQFF. DNA for the CDR3: TGTGCCAGCAGCCGTAAATCCGGCGGGAGGGCCGACAATGAGCAGTTCTTC.

The rearrangement joins TRBV28 to TRBJ1-2, with TRBD1 as a possible D gene (6 bases). Germline values: CDR1 MDHEN, CDR2 SYDVKM. CDR3 size: 12 residues. V was shortened by 2 bases and J by 8 bases, with 9 bases between the two germline ends. The CDR3 DNA reads TGTGCCAGCAGTTTAACAGGGAGCGGCTACACCTTC. It translates to CASSLTGSGYTF.

V and J are TRBV6-6 and TRBJ2-2; 9 nucleotides agree with TRBD1. This CDR3 is 18 amino acids long. CDR1 MNHNY and CDR2 SVGAGI come from the germline V gene (reference sequence). V lost 5 bases to trimming and J lost 5 bases; unmatched junction nucleotides: 15. Written as DNA, the CDR3 is TGTGCCAGCAGTCCCGCCGGAGGGACAGGGTATCGGACCGGGGAGCTGTTTTTT. It yields the protein CASSPAGGTGYRTGELFF.

As DNA, the CDR3 is TGTGCCAGTAGTATTCGGCCGGGGAACACAGATACGCAGTATTTT. This codes for CASSIRPGNTDTQYF. This chain uses TRBV19 with TRBJ2-3, with a weak D call TRBD2 (5 bases). Trimming left V 3 bases short and J 2 bases short, with 12 bases between. Germline assignment: CDR1 LNHDA and CDR2 SQIVND (reference sequence). The CDR3 consists of 15 residues.

DNA for the CDR3: TGTGCCAGCAGCGTAGTCTGGGCTAGCGGGAGTCCAGGGGAGCTGTTTTTT. It is translated as CASSVVWASGSPGELFF. The chain recombines TRBV9 with TRBJ2-2; 10 bases fit TRBD2. V lost 0 bases to trimming and J lost 8 bases; unmatched junction nucleotides: 10. The CDR3 loop spans 17 amino acids. Germline CDR1 reads SGDLS; CDR2 reads YYNGEE.

This clone has just a few counts. Other DNA sequences in the same sample also yield this CDR3. This chain links TRBV18 with TRBJ2-7, with 9 nucleotides matching TRBD1. CDR1 and CDR2 (germline): KGHSH, LQKENI. The junction had 2 bases not matched to a gene; V was cut back by 1 base and J by 4 bases. The CDR3 totals 14 residues. Written as DNA, the CDR3 is TGTGCCAGCTCACCACTGGGACAGGGTTACGAGCAGTACTTC. Translating gives CASSPLGQGYEQYF. Based on the CDR3 plus reference TRBV18 and TRBJ2-7, the full variable domain is NAGVMQNPRHLVRRRGQEARLRCSPMKGHSHVYWYRQLPEEGLKFMVYLQKENIIDESGMPKERFSAEFPKEGPSILRIQQVVRGDSAAYFCASSPLGQGYEQYFGPGTRLTVT.

The chain uses TRBV25-1 and TRBJ2-7; 13 bases map to TRBD2. The CDR3 totals 18 residues. V was clipped by 3 bases and J by 3 bases; unmatched bases: 11. Germline CDR1 is MGHDK and CDR2 is SYGVNS. The CDR3 sequence is CASSDRTSGSEGIYEQYF. In DNA form, the CDR3 reads TGTGCCAGCAGTGACCGGACTAGCGGGAGTGAGGGGATCTACGAGCAGTACTTC.

The rearrangement links TRBV7-8 to TRBJ1-5, with D perhaps TRBD1 (5 bases). CDR1 and CDR2 from the germline V gene are SGHVS and FQNEAQ. The CDR3 is 16 residues long. Trimming pared 2 bases from V and 5 bases from J, leaving 16 bases between. CDR3 nucleotides: TGTGCCAGCAGCTTAATGACAGCCACCTTCGATCAGCCCCAGCATTTT. As protein: CASSLMTATFDQPQHF.

The chain joins TRBV9 to TRBJ2-3, with D possibly being TRBD1 (5 bases). The germline V gene has CDR1 SGDLS and CDR2 YYNGEE. This CDR3 has 13 residues. V was pared by 5 bases and J by 1 base, with 8 bases between. CDR3 sequence: CASRGLGTDTQYF. The CDR3 region has the DNA TGTGCCAGCAGGGGGCTCGGCACAGATACGCAGTATTTT.

The chain joins TRBV7-9 to TRBJ2-5; D possibly corresponds to TRBD1 (6 bases). V was clipped by 2 bases and J by 3 bases, with 13 bases between them. CDR3 length equals 15 residues. The germline gives CDR1 SEHNR, CDR2 FQNEAQ (reference sequence). CDR3 in amino acids: CASSLWTTGEETQYF. CDR3 in DNA: TGTGCCAGCAGCTTATGGACGACAGGAGAAGAGACCCAGTACTTC. The whole variable domain, filled in from reference TRBV7-9 and TRBJ2-5, reads DTGVSQNPRHKITKRGQNVTFRCDPISEHNRLYWYRQTLGQGPEFLTYFQNEAQLEKSRLLSDRFSAERPKGSFSTLEIQRTEQGDSAMYLCASSLWTTGEETQYFGPGTRLLVL.

The chain couples TRBV27 to TRBJ1-2, with 8 bases lining up with TRBD1. With V trimmed by 5 bases and J by 1 base, 12 bases remained unmatched. This CDR3 contains 17 residues. Germline assignment: CDR1 MNHEY and CDR2 SMNVEV (reference sequence). CDR3 sequence: CASSLTRTGKNNYGYTF. For the CDR3, the DNA is TGTGCCAGCAGTCTTACTAGGACAGGGAAGAATAACTATGGCTACACCTTC.

V gene TRBV30 combines with J gene TRBJ1-5; TRBD1 matches at 10 bases. The ends lost 4 bases at V and 2 bases at J; junction bases unmatched: 2. In germline, CDR1 is GTSNPN, CDR2 SVGIG (reference sequence). The CDR3 contains 14 residues. The CDR3 bases are TGTGCCTGGACCGGGACAGGGGGCAATCAGCCCCAGCATTTT. It translates to CAWTGTGGNQPQHF.